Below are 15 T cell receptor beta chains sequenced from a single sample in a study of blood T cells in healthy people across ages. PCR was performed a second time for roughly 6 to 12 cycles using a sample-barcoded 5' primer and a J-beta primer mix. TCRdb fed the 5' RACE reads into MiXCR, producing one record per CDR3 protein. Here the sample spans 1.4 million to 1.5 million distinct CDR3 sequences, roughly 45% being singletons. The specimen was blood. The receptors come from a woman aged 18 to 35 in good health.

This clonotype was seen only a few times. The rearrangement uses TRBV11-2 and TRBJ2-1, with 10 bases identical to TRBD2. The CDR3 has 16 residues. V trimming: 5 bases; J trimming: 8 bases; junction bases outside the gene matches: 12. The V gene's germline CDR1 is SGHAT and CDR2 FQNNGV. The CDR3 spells CASSEIQRGGGDEQFF. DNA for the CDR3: TGTGCCAGCAGCGAAATTCAGCGGGGGGGCGGGGATGAGCAGTTCTTC.

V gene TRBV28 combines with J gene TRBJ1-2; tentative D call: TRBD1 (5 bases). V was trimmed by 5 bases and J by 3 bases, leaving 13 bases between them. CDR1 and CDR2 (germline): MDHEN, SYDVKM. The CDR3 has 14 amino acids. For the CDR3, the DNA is TGTGCCAGCAGTGAAGAGGGGAGGGACTATGGCTACACCTTC. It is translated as CASSEEGRDYGYTF.

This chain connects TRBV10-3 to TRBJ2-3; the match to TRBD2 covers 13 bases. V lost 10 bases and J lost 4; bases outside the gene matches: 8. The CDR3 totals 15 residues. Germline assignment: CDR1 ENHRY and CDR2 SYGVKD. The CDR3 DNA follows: TGTGCCACCCGGACTAGCGGGAGTGGGGCAGATACGCAGTATTTT. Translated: CATRTSGSGADTQYF.

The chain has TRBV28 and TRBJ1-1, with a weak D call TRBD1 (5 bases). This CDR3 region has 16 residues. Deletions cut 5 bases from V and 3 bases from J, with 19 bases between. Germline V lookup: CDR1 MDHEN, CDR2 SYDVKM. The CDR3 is CASSPWDLWTYTEAFF. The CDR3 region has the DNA TGTGCCAGCAGTCCCTGGGACCTCTGGACTTACACTGAAGCTTTCTTT.

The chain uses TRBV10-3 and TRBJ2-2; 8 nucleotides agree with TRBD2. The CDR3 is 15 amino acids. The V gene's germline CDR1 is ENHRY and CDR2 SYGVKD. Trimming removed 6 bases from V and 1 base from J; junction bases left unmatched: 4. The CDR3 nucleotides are TGTGCCATCAGCCGGACTAGCCTGAACACCGGGGAGCTGTTTTTT. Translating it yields CAISRTSLNTGELFF.

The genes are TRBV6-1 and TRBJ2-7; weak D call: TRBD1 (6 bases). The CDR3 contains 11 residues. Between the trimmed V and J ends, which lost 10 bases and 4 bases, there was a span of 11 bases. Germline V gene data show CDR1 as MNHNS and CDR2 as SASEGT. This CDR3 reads CAIFTGYEQYF. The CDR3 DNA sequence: TGTGCCATTTTTACAGGGTACGAGCAGTACTTC.

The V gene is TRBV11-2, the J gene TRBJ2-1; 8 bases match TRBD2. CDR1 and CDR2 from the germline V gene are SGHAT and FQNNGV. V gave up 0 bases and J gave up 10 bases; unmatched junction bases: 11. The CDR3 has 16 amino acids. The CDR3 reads CASSLEGLALGNEQFF. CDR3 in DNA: TGTGCCAGCAGCTTAGAAGGACTAGCCCTGGGAAACGAGCAGTTCTTC.

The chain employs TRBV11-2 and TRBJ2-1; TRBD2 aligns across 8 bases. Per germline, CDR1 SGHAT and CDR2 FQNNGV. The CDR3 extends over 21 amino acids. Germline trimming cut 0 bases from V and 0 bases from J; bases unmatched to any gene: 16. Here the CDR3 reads CASSLDLSRRGADSSYNEQFF. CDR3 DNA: TGTGCCAGCAGCTTAGATCTGTCTCGGCGGGGGGCCGATAGCTCCTACAATGAGCAGTTCTTC.

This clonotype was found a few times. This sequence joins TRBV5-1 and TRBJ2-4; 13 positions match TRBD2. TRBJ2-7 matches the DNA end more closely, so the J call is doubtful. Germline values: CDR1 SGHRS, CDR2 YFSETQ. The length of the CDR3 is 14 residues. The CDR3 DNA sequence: TGCGCCAGCAGTACCGGGACTAGCGGGGCCGAGCAGTACTTC. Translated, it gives CASSTGTSGAEQYF.

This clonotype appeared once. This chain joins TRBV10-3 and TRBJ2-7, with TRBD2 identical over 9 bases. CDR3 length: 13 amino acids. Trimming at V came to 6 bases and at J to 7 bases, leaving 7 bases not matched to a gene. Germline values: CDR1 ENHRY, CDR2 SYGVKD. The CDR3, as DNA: TGTGCCATCAGCCTCGGGACTAGCAATGAGCAGTACTTC. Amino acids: CAISLGTSNEQYF.

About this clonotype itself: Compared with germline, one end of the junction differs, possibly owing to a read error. CDR3 sequence: CVSSQVYGGGSYNEQFF. CDR3 DNA sequence: TGTGTCAGCAGCCAAGTCTACGGCGGGGGATCCTACAATGAGCAGTTCTTC. The chain couples TRBV4-2 to TRBJ2-1, with 7 bases matching TRBD2. Per the germline V gene, CDR1 is LGHNA and CDR2 is YNFKEQ. The CDR3 is 17 residues long.

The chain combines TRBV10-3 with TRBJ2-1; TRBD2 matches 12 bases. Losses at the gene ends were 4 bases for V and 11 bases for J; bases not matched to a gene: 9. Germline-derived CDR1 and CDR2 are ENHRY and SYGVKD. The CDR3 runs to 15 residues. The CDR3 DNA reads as TGTGCCATCAGTGGGGAGACTAGCGGGGGCCCAAAGCAGTTCTTC. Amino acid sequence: CAISGETSGGPKQFF.

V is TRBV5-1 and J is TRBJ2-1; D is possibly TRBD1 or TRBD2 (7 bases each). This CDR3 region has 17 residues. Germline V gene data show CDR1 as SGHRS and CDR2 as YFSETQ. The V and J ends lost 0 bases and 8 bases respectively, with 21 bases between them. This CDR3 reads CASSLASRGGWVDEQFF. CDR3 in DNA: TGCGCCAGCAGCTTGGCCAGCAGGGGGGGTTGGGTGGATGAGCAGTTCTTC.

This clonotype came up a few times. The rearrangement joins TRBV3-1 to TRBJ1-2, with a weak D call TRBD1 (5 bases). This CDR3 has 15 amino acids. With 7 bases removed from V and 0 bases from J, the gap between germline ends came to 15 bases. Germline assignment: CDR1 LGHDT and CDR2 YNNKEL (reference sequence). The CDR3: CASNHKAGANYGYTF. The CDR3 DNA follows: TGTGCCAGCAACCACAAAGCGGGGGCTAACTATGGCTACACCTTC. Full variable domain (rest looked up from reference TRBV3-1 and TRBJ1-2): DTAVSQTPKYLVTQMGNDKSIKCEQNLGHDTMYWYKQDSKKFLKIMFSYNNKELIINETVPNRFSPKSPDKAHLNLHINSLELGDSAVYFCASNHKAGANYGYTFGSGTRLTVV.

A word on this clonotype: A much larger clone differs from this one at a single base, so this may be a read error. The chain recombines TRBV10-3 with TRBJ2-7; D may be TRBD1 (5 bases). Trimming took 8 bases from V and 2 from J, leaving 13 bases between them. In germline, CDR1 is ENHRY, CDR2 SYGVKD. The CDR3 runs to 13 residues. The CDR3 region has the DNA TGTGCCATCGGGGCGGATACCCCCTACGAGCAGTACTTC. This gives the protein CAIGADTPYEQYF.